The 8 T cell receptor beta chains below come from one sample, sequenced in a study of blood T cell repertoires in COVID-19. TCRdb's copy holds only in-frame clones and misses some; the assay was immunoSEQ multiplex PCR. Counted here are about 270,000 clones, 88% occurring once; the ten biggest clones make up 2.5% to 3.5%. The sequencing sample was made of PBMCs or T cells enriched from blood (not recorded which). These receptors all come from a woman aged 50 to 60 who had recovered from COVID-19.

The V and J genes are TRBV18 and TRBJ2-5; D is undetermined. V lost 3 bases and J 5 bases, leaving 7 bases between the germline ends. The CDR3 contains 12 residues. CDR1 KGHSH and CDR2 LQKENI come from the germline V gene. As DNA, the CDR3 is TGTGCCAGCTCACCTTCCTCCGAGACCCAGTACTTC. It encodes CASSPSSETQYF. The entire variable domain, with the rest obtained from reference TRBV18 and TRBJ2-5, is as follows: NAGVMQNPRHLVRRRGQEARLRCSPMKGHSHVYWYRQLPEEGLKFMVYLQKENIIDESGMPKERFSAEFPKEGPSILRIQQVVRGDSAAYFCASSPSSETQYFGPGTRLLVL.

The V gene is TRBV28, the J gene TRBJ2-5; a possible D gene is TRBD1 (5 bases). The germline V gene encodes CDR1 MDHEN and CDR2 SYDVKM. V was shortened by 3 bases and J by 4 bases, with 15 bases between the two germline ends. This CDR3 is built from 15 residues. The CDR3 region is CASSLTDTIPETQYF. CDR3 bases: TGTGCCAGCAGTTTGACAGATACTATACCAGAGACCCAGTACTTC.

V gene TRBV4-2 combines with J gene TRBJ1-2, with D unclear. CDR3 size: 14 residues. Germline-derived CDR1 and CDR2 are LGHNA and YNFKEQ. Trimming removed 1 base from V and 4 bases from J, with 10 bases in between. CDR3 region: CASSQGQIPYGYTF. The CDR3 DNA is TGTGCCAGCAGCCAAGGGCAGATACCCTATGGCTACACCTTC.

The V call is TRBV28, the J call TRBJ2-7, with 9 nucleotides matching TRBD2. The CDR3 runs 14 residues. In germline, CDR1 is MDHEN, CDR2 SYDVKM. V shed 5 bases, J shed 4 bases, and the junction held 6 bases outside the gene matches. CDR3: CASSGAGGYYEQYF. CDR3 nucleotides: TGTGCCAGCAGTGGGGCGGGAGGGTATTACGAGCAGTACTTC.

The rearrangement links TRBV18 to TRBJ1-5; unclear D gene. The CDR3 loop spans 13 amino acids. CDR1 is KGHSH and CDR2 is LQKENI in the germline V gene. Deletions cut 3 bases from V and 5 bases from J, with 8 bases between. The CDR3 region is CASSPTLDQPQHF. The CDR3 DNA sequence: TGTGCCAGCTCACCGACATTAGATCAGCCCCAGCATTTT.

The chain carries TRBV9 and TRBJ2-1, with 10 nucleotides matching TRBD1. The CDR3 sequence is 14 residues long. Germline trimming cut 3 bases from V and 7 bases from J; bases unmatched to any gene: 4. CDR1 SGDLS and CDR2 YYNGEE come from the germline V gene. CDR3 nucleotide sequence: TGTGCCAGCAGCGCTGGGGGACAGGGGAATGAGCAGTTCTTC. It encodes CASSAGGQGNEQFF. The full variable domain, in which reference TRBV9 and TRBJ2-1 provide the parts outside the CDR3, is DSGVTQTPKHLITATGQRVTLRCSPRSGDLSVYWYQQSLDQGLQFLIQYYNGEERAKGNILERFSAQQFPDLHSELNLSSLELGDSALYFCASSAGGQGNEQFFGPGTRLTVL.

This chain uses TRBV28 with TRBJ2-3, with D unresolved. The CDR3 sequence is 15 residues long. V shed 4 bases and J shed 4 bases, with 15 bases lying between them. The germline gives CDR1 MDHEN, CDR2 SYDVKM. In DNA, the CDR3 is TGTGCCAGCAGTTCCCCATCCCACTTCCCAGATACGCAGTATTTT. This gives the protein CASSSPSHFPDTQYF.

This chain connects TRBV10-1 to TRBJ2-1, with TRBD2 matching 7 bases. V dropped 6 bases and J dropped 5; count of bases not matched to a gene: 10. The CDR3 runs to 15 residues. The V gene's germline CDR1 is WNHNN and CDR2 SYGVQD (reference sequence). The CDR3 coding sequence is TGCGCCAGCAGCCATGTAAGGGCGGGGGACAATGAGCAGTTCTTC. Protein product: CASSHVRAGDNEQFF.